This T cell receptor (beta chain) is drawn from a study of vaccination and CD4 T cells after COVID-19. Study-wide results and limits: The researchers studied relatively few convalescent patients and omitted early post-infection timepoints.

Researchers used the Oncomine TCR Beta short-read assay to sequence DNA from cultured CD4+ T cells. Genomic DNA was drawn out of CD4+ T cells grown in culture. TCRdb recomputed calls from the PCR reads with MiXCR, one row per CDR3 protein. The sample lists under 25,000 distinct CDR3 sequences, roughly 47% occurring once. This clonotype showed up just once. Its antigen is currently unknown. Treatment: approximately 10-day PBMC culture with coronavirus spike peptide pools or control peptides (ViraFEST assay). V lost 0 bases to trimming and J lost 7 bases; unmatched junction nucleotides: 5. The CDR3 has 16 residues. CDR1 and CDR2 (germline): KGHSH, LQKENI.

V and J are TRBV18 and TRBJ1-6, with TRBD1 identical over 8 bases. This sequence originates from a human donor with COVID-19. Sequencing was carried out using cultured CD4+ T cells from blood. Here the CDR3 reads CASSPPVGTGNSPLHF. The CDR3 nucleotides are TGTGCCAGCTCACCACCGGTAGGGACAGGAAATTCACCCCTCCACTTT.